The T cell receptor beta chain described here comes from a study of OX40 agonist ivuxolimab in advanced cancers. Study overall: The study treated patients with ivuxolimab, an agonistic anti-OX40 (CD134) antibody. Notes on the study in general: Expanded peripheral T cells had an undetermined antigen specificity.

The CDR3 is 14 amino acids. Germline assignment: CDR1 SEHNR and CDR2 FQNEAQ (reference sequence). V was shortened by 5 bases and J by 0 bases, with 8 bases between the two germline ends. Produced via immunoSEQ multiplex PCR; TCRdb's table is partial and in-frame only. This sample yields 40,000 to 45,000 clones, of which 75% to 90% are seen a single time; 10% belongs to the top ten. As to this clone: What it binds is not known.

This TCR was sampled from an adult with an advanced solid tumor such as melanoma, head and neck, liver or kidney cancer. The chain employs TRBV7-9 and TRBJ1-3; the D is unclear. Sequenced here: CD4+ or CD8+ T cells sorted from blood, sampled in a trial of the OX40 agonist ivuxolimab. This CDR3 is CASSPMGSGNTIYF. For the CDR3, the DNA is TGTGCCAGCAGCCCCATGGGCTCTGGAAACACCATATATTTT.